The 8 T cell receptor beta chains below come from one sample, sequenced in a study of T cell responses to AZD1222 COVID-19 vaccine. Produced via immunoSEQ multiplex PCR; TCRdb's table is partial and in-frame only. Found here are some 170,000 clones, 88% of them singletons; the top ten hold 4% to 5.5%. Sequencing was performed on peripheral blood, taken 28 days after the second AZD1222 dose. These TCRs come from an adult who received the AZD1222 COVID-19 vaccine.

The chain uses TRBV19 and TRBJ1-4; a possible D gene is TRBD1 (5 bases). The CDR3 loop spans 18 amino acids. Trimming left V 3 bases short and J 0 bases short, with 17 bases between. The germline V gene encodes CDR1 LNHDA and CDR2 SQIVND (reference sequence). For the CDR3, the DNA is TGTGCCAGTAGTATCCGCATACTGGGACCCACAACTAATGAAAAACTGTTTTTT. Translated, it gives CASSIRILGPTTNEKLFF.

The V call is TRBV3-1 (or the pseudogene TRBV3-2), the J call TRBJ1-1; D possibly corresponds to TRBD1 (6 bases). Germline-derived CDR1 and CDR2 are LGHDT and YNNKEL (reference sequence). This CDR3 has 16 amino acids. V gave up 4 bases and J gave up 3 bases, with 18 bases separating them. The CDR3 loop reads CASSRSQQGVHTEAFF. CDR3 nucleotides: TGTGCCAGCAGCCGCTCACAACAGGGAGTACACACTGAAGCTTTCTTT.

The chain combines TRBV5-4 with TRBJ2-5, with D hard to call. Germline V CDR1 and CDR2: SGHNT, YYREEE (reference sequence). V was clipped by 0 bases and J by 5 bases, with 2 bases between them. CDR3 length: 11 amino acids. CDR3 in DNA: TGTGCCAGCAGCTTGGATGAGACCCAGTACTTC. As protein: CASSLDETQYF.

The V gene is TRBV6-5, the J gene TRBJ1-5, with no clear D. This CDR3 region has 14 residues. The germline V gene has CDR1 MNHEY and CDR2 SVGAGI. Trimming pared 7 bases from V and 3 bases from J, leaving 13 bases between. The CDR3 sequence: CASIWGGSNQPQHF. The CDR3, as DNA: TGTGCCAGCATATGGGGAGGGTCCAATCAGCCCCAGCATTTT.

The V gene is TRBV5-1, the J gene TRBJ1-2; the D is unclear. This CDR3 region has 12 residues. V was cut by 0 bases and J by 5 bases, with 5 bases left in between. CDR1 and CDR2 from the germline V gene are SGHRS and YFSETQ. This chain's CDR3 is CASSLGEYGYTF. The CDR3 region has the DNA TGCGCCAGCAGCTTGGGAGAATATGGCTACACCTTC.

This clone was observed a handful of times. This chain joins TRBV2 and TRBJ2-3; no clear D gene. CDR3 size: 12 residues. Trimming pared 6 bases from V and 3 bases from J, leaving 7 bases between. Germline V CDR1 and CDR2: SNHLY, FYNNEI. DNA of the CDR3: TGTGCCAGCAGGGAACAAACAGATACGCAGTATTTT. The encoded protein is CASREQTDTQYF.

The gene calls are TRBV18 and TRBJ1-4, with D possibly matching TRBD1 (6 bases). Trimming pared 6 bases from V and 0 bases from J, leaving 14 bases between. Germline-derived CDR1 and CDR2 are KGHSH and LQKENI. There are 16 residues in the CDR3. The CDR3 sequence: CASSNRGGSTNEKLFF. CDR3 DNA: TGTGCCAGCTCGAACCGGGGGGGCTCAACTAATGAAAAACTGTTTTTT. The variable domain in full, with the rest retrieved from reference TRBV18 and TRBJ1-4, is NAGVMQNPRHLVRRRGQEARLRCSPMKGHSHVYWYRQLPEEGLKFMVYLQKENIIDESGMPKERFSAEFPKEGPSILRIQQVVRGDSAAYFCASSNRGGSTNEKLFFGSGTQLSVL.

The rearrangement links TRBV25-1 to TRBJ1-1; D possibly corresponds to TRBD1 (6 bases). Trimming stripped 3 bases from V and 5 bases from J, with 13 bases between. In germline, CDR1 is MGHDK, CDR2 SYGVNS. CDR3 length: 14 residues. In nucleotides, the CDR3 is TGTGCCAGCAGTGACGCAGGGACATTTACTGAAGCTTTCTTT. Protein sequence: CASSDAGTFTEAFF.